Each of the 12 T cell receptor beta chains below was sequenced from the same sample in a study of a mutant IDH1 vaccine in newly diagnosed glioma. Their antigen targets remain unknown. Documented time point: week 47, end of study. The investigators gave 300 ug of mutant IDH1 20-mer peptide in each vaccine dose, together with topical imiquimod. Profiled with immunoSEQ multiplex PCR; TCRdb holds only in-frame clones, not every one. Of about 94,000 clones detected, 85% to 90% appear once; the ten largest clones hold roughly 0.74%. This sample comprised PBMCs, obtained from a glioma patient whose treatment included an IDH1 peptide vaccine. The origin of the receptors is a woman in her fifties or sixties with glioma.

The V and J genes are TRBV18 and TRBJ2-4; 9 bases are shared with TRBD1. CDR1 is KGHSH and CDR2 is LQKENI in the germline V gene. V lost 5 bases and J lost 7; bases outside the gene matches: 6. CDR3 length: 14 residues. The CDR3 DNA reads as TGTGCCAGCTCAGCAGACAGGGGGGCGAACATTCAGTACTTC. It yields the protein CASSADRGANIQYF.

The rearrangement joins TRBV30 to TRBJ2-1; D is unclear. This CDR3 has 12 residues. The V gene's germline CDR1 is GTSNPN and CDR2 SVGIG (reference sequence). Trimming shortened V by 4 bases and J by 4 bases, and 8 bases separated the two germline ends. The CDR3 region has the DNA TGTGCCTGGACTATGGTGTACAATGAGCAGTTCTTC. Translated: CAWTMVYNEQFF.

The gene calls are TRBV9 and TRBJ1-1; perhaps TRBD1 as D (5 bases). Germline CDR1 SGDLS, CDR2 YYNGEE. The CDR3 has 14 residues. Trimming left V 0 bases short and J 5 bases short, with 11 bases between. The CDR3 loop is CASSVGPGGTEAFF. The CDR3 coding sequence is TGTGCCAGCAGCGTAGGGCCGGGGGGGACTGAAGCTTTCTTT.

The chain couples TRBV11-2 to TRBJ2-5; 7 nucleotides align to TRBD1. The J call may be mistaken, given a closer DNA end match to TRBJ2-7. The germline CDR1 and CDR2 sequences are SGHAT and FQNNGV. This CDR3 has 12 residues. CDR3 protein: CASSYGQDEQYF. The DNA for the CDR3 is TGTGCCAGCAGCTACGGACAGGACGAGCAGTACTTC.

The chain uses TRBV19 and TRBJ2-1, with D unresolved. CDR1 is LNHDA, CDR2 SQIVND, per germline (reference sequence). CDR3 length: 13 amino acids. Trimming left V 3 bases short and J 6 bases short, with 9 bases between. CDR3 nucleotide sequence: TGTGCCAGTAGTATTCTCACGGGCAATGAGCAGTTCTTC. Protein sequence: CASSILTGNEQFF.

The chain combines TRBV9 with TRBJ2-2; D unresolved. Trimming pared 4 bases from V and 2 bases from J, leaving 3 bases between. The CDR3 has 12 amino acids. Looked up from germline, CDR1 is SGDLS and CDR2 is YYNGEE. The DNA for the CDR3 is TGTGCCAGCAGCCCTAACACCGGGGAGCTGTTTTTT. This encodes CASSPNTGELFF.

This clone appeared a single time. The CDR3 nucleotides read TGTGCCAGCAGCCCTGCCGAGGTGGGAGGTGAGCAGTTCTTC. Its translation: CASSPAEVGGEQFF. V is TRBV6-1 and J is TRBJ2-1; tentative D call: TRBD2 (6 bases). CDR1 MNHNS and CDR2 SASEGT come from the germline V gene. Trimming stripped 6 bases from V and 9 bases from J, with 18 bases between. This CDR3 is 14 amino acids long.

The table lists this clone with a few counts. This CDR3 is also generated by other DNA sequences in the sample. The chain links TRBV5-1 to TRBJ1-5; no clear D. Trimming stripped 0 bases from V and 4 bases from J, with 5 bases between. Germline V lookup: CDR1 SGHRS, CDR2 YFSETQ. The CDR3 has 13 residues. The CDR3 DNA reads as TGCGCCAGCAGCTTGGATGGAAATCAGCCCCAGCATTTT. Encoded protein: CASSLDGNQPQHF.

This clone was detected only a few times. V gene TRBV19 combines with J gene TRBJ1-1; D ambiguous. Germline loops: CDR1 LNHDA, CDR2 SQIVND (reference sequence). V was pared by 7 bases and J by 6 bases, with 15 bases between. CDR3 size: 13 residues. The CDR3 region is CASIGATPAEAFF. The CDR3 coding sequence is TGTGCCAGTATAGGAGCCACTCCTGCTGAAGCTTTCTTT.

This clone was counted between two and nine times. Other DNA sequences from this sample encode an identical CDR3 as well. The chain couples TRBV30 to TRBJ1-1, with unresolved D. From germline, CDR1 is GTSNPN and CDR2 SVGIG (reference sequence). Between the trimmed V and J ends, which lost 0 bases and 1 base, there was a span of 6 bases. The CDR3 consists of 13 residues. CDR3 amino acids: CAWSVRANTEAFF. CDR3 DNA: TGTGCCTGGAGTGTAAGGGCGAACACTGAAGCTTTCTTT.

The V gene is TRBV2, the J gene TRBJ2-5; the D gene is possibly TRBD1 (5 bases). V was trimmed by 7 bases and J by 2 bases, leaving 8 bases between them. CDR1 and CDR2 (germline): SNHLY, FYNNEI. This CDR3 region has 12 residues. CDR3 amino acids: CASTQEQETQYF. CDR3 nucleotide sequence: TGTGCCAGCACACAGGAACAAGAGACCCAGTACTTC. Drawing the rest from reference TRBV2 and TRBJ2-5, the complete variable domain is EPEVTQTPSHQVTQMGQEVILRCVPISNHLYFYWYRQILGQKVEFLVSFYNNEISEKSEIFDDQFSVERPDGSNFTLKIRSTKLEDSAMYFCASTQEQETQYFGPGTRLLVL.

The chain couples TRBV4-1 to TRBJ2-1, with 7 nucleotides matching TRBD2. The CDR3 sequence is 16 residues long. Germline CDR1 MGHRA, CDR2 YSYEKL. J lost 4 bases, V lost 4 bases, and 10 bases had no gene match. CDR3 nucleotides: TGCGCCAGCAGCCCCTCTTATAGCGGGCTGTACAATGAGCAGTTCTTC. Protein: CASSPSYSGLYNEQFF.